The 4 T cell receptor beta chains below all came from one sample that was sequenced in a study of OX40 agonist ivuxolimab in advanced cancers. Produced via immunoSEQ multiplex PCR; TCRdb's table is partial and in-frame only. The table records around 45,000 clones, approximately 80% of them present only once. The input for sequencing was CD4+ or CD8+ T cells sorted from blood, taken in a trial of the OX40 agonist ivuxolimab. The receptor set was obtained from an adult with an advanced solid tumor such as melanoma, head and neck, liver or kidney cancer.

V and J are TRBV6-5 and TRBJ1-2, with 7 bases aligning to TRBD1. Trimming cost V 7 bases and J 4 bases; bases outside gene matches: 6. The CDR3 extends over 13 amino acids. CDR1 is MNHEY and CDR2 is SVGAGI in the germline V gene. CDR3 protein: CASTSGQRYGYTF. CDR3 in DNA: TGTGCCAGCACTTCGGGACAGCGCTATGGCTACACCTTC.

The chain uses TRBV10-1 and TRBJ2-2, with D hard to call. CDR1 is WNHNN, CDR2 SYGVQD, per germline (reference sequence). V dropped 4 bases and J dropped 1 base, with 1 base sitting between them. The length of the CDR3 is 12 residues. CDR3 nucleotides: TGCGCCAGCAGTGGGAACACCGGGGAGCTGTTTTTT. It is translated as CASSGNTGELFF.

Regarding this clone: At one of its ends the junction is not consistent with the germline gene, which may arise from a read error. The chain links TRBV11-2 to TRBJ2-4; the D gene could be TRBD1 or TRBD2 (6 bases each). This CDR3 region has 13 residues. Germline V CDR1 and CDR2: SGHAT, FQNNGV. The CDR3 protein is CASNPGATNIQYF. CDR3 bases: TGTGCCAGCAACCCGGGGGCCACAAACATTCAGTACTTC. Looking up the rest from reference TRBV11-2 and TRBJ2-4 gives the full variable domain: EAGVAQSPRYKIIEKRQSVAFWCNPISGHATLYWYQQILGQGPKLLIQFQNNGVVDDSQLPKDRFSAERLKGVDSTLKIQPAKLEDSAVYLCASNPGATNIQYFGAGTRLSVL.

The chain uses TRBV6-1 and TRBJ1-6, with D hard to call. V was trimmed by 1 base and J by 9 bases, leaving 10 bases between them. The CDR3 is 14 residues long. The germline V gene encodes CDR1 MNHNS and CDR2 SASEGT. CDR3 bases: TGTGCCAGCAGTGAAGTCGCAGGTGGTTCACCCCTCCACTTT. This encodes CASSEVAGGSPLHF.